One and the same sample provided the 22 T cell receptor beta chains below, sequenced in a study of blood T cell repertoires in COVID-19. Repertoires were generated with immunoSEQ multiplex PCR, while TCRdb's copy carries only in-frame clones and drops some. Found here are about 100,000 clones, 65% to 90% of them singletons; the top ten hold under 3.5%. The sequencing input was PBMCs or T cells enriched from blood (not recorded which). The receptors shown here come from a woman between 50 and 59 years old who had recovered from COVID-19.

V gene TRBV30 combines with J gene TRBJ1-5; D is possibly TRBD1 (6 bases). CDR3 length equals 13 residues. The germline V gene has CDR1 GTSNPN and CDR2 SVGIG (reference sequence). V lost 1 base to trimming and J lost 7 bases, with 11 bases between them. The CDR3 protein is CAWSGRGTQPQHF. As DNA, the CDR3 is TGTGCCTGGAGTGGCAGGGGAACCCAGCCCCAGCATTTT.

CDR3 nucleotides: TGTGCCAGCCGAAATTGGAGGGAAGGTGACTACGAGCAGTACTTC. Its translation: CASRNWREGDYEQYF. The gene calls are TRBV27 and TRBJ2-7; TRBD2 might be the D (6 bases). Looked up from germline, CDR1 is MNHEY and CDR2 is SMNVEV (reference sequence). Trimming pared 8 bases from V and 3 bases from J, leaving 20 bases between. CDR3 size: 15 residues.

The chain combines TRBV21-1 with TRBJ2-1; the D call in the table, TRBD2, was not verified against the DNA. TRBV21-1 is recorded as a pseudogene. This CDR3 has 16 residues. The CDR3 loop reads CASSNRSAAGGHEQFF. The DNA of the CDR3 is TGTGCCAGCAGCAATCGGAGTGCGGCGGGAGGGCATGAGCAGTTCTTC.

The chain recombines TRBV9 with TRBJ1-2; TRBD1 matches at 9 bases. Germline loops: CDR1 SGDLS, CDR2 YYNGEE. This CDR3 spans 20 amino acids. The V segment lost 4 bases and the J segment 0 bases; nucleotides outside the gene matches: 19. CDR3 in amino acids: CASSPRAVGTGKRTNYGYTF. The CDR3 DNA reads as TGTGCCAGCAGCCCGAGAGCCGTGGGGACAGGGAAACGTACTAACTATGGCTACACCTTC.

This clone was observed a few times. The gene calls are TRBV3-1 (or the pseudogene TRBV3-2) and TRBJ2-2, with D perhaps TRBD2 (5 bases). Germline V gives CDR1 LGHDT, CDR2 YNNKEL (reference sequence). Trimming stripped 4 bases from V and 4 bases from J, with 13 bases between. The CDR3 has 15 amino acids. The CDR3 sequence: CASSREYTITGELFF. CDR3 coding DNA: TGTGCCAGCAGCCGGGAGTACACAATCACCGGGGAGCTGTTTTTT.

The genes are TRBV5-1 and TRBJ2-3, with D possibly matching TRBD2 (6 bases). CDR3 length: 15 residues. Trimming took 1 base from V and 2 from J, leaving 11 bases between them. CDR1 and CDR2 from the germline V gene are SGHRS and YFSETQ. In DNA form, the CDR3 reads TGCGCCAGCAGCTTGAGCGGGTACTTCACAGATACGCAGTATTTT. Translation gives CASSLSGYFTDTQYF.

V gene TRBV5-4 combines with J gene TRBJ1-6; 12 bases fit TRBD1. Germline CDR1 SGHNT, CDR2 YYREEE (reference sequence). V shed 4 bases, J shed 8 bases, and the junction held 10 bases outside the gene matches. This CDR3 is built from 17 residues. As DNA, the CDR3 is TGTGCCAGCAGCACCTCCGGGACAGGGGGCGCTTATTCACCCCTCCACTTT. This gives the protein CASSTSGTGGAYSPLHF.

The chain employs TRBV19 and TRBJ1-2, with 12 bases that match TRBD1. CDR1 and CDR2 (germline): LNHDA, SQIVND (reference sequence). The CDR3 extends over 15 amino acids. V was clipped by 5 bases and J by 7 bases; unmatched bases: 8. DNA of the CDR3: TGTGCCAGTAGTGAAACCGGGACAGGGGGCCTTGGCTACACCTTC. It encodes CASSETGTGGLGYTF.

In the case of this clone: A read error may account for a junction end that differs from germline. J is TRBJ2-3 and V is TRBV7-3, with 10 bases aligning to TRBD2. CDR3 size: 15 residues. Looked up from germline, CDR1 is SGHTA and CDR2 is FQGTGA. CDR3 residues: CASSPRTSGTDAQYF. The CDR3 region has the DNA TGTGCCAGCAGCCCCCGGACTAGCGGCACAGATGCGCAGTATTTT.

The chain has TRBV7-9 and TRBJ2-7; weak D call: TRBD1 (6 bases). Trimming shortened V by 4 bases and J by 3 bases, and 10 bases separated the two germline ends. The CDR3 runs 13 residues. Per the germline V gene, CDR1 is SEHNR and CDR2 is FQNEAQ (reference sequence). The CDR3 spells CASSSSGDYEQYF. CDR3 DNA sequence: TGTGCCAGCAGCTCCTCAGGGGACTACGAGCAGTACTTC. The entire variable domain, with the rest obtained from reference TRBV7-9 and TRBJ2-7, is as follows: DTGVSQNPRHKITKRGQNVTFRCDPISEHNRLYWYRQTLGQGPEFLTYFQNEAQLEKSRLLSDRFSAERPKGSFSTLEIQRTEQGDSAMYLCASSSSGDYEQYFGPGTRLTVT.

This chain uses TRBV7-3 with TRBJ2-5, with 8 bases aligning to TRBD1. Germline CDR1 SGHTA, CDR2 FQGTGA. The CDR3 is 14 amino acids. With 5 bases clipped from V and 5 bases from J, the junction kept 7 bases outside the gene matches. The CDR3 DNA follows: TGTGCCAGCAGCCAGCAGGGGGCTGGGGAGACCCAGTACTTC. Its translation is CASSQQGAGETQYF. The full variable domain, with the rest looked up from reference TRBV7-3 and TRBJ2-5, is GAGVSQTPSNKVTEKGKYVELRCDPISGHTALYWYRQSLGQGPEFLIYFQGTGAADDSGLPNDRFFAVRPEGSVSTLKIQRTERGDSAVYLCASSQQGAGETQYFGPGTRLLVL.

The rearrangement uses TRBV3-1 (or the pseudogene TRBV3-2) and TRBJ2-1; D is undetermined. This CDR3 region has 15 residues. In germline, CDR1 is LGHDT, CDR2 YNNKEL (reference sequence). Deletions cut 4 bases from V and 6 bases from J, with 16 bases between. CDR3 amino acids: CASSPQLGKFNEQFF. The CDR3 nucleotides are TGTGCCAGCAGCCCCCAGTTGGGCAAATTCAATGAGCAGTTCTTC.

V is TRBV20-1 and J is TRBJ2-7, with 9 bases identical to TRBD2. CDR1 DFQATT and CDR2 SNEGSKA come from the germline V gene (reference sequence). V trimming: 3 bases; J trimming: 3 bases; junction bases outside the gene matches: 18. CDR3 length: 18 residues. The CDR3 loop is CSASGQRGGRGPNYEQYF. In nucleotides, the CDR3 is TGCAGTGCTAGTGGTCAACGTGGCGGGAGGGGACCGAACTACGAGCAGTACTTC.

The gene calls are TRBV28 and TRBJ1-1; TRBD1 matches 7 bases. Trimming removed 1 base from V and 5 bases from J; junction bases left unmatched: 7. The CDR3 sequence is 15 residues long. Germline V CDR1 and CDR2: MDHEN, SYDVKM. CDR3 residues: CASSLLEGARTEAFF. CDR3 in DNA: TGTGCCAGCAGTTTATTAGAGGGGGCGAGAACTGAAGCTTTCTTT.

The V gene is TRBV28, the J gene TRBJ2-3; 12 bases match TRBD2. The CDR3 contains 17 residues. Germline lookup yields CDR1 MDHEN and CDR2 SYDVKM. The V gene end was trimmed by 6 bases and the J gene end by 1 base; junction bases not matched to a gene: 8. The CDR3 region has the DNA TGTGCCAGCAGATCAAACCGACTAGCGGGGGGCACAGATACGCAGTATTTT. It yields the protein CASRSNRLAGGTDTQYF.

V gene TRBV2 combines with J gene TRBJ1-1; D remains unclear. CDR3 length equals 13 residues. Germline V CDR1 and CDR2: SNHLY, FYNNEI. Trimming cost V 10 bases and J 1 base, with 13 bases left between them. CDR3 nucleotide sequence: TGTGCCACCAGGTTGGAGGGGAACACTGAAGCTTTCTTT. Amino acids: CATRLEGNTEAFF.

This clone has a single count. This sequence joins TRBV6-5 and TRBJ2-7, with 8 bases lining up with TRBD2. Trimming cost V 6 bases and J 0 bases; bases outside gene matches: 4. In germline, CDR1 is MNHEY, CDR2 SVGAGI. The CDR3 is 14 residues long. In DNA, the CDR3 is TGTGCCAGCAGCTTAAGCGGGGGCTCCTACGAGCAGTACTTC. It yields the protein CASSLSGGSYEQYF.

The table lists this clone with a count of one. The chain joins TRBV9 to TRBJ2-7, with D tentatively TRBD1 (5 bases). The CDR3 spans 14 residues. The germline V gene has CDR1 SGDLS and CDR2 YYNGEE. V was shortened by 0 bases and J by 3 bases, with 10 bases between the two germline ends. This CDR3 reads CASSVAVGVYEQYF. CDR3 DNA sequence: TGTGCCAGCAGCGTAGCTGTAGGGGTCTACGAGCAGTACTTC.

A few counts support this clone. The chain carries TRBV5-5 and TRBJ1-1; perhaps TRBD1 as D (6 bases). CDR1 and CDR2 from the germline V gene are SGHKS and YYEKEE (reference sequence). V dropped 6 bases and J dropped 5 bases, with 17 bases sitting between them. This CDR3 is 14 amino acids long. DNA for the CDR3: TGTGCCAGCAACGCCTGGTCAGGGGAGACTGAAGCTTTCTTT. Protein sequence: CASNAWSGETEAFF.

This chain uses TRBV20-1 with TRBJ1-2; tentatively, D is TRBD1 (5 bases). With 6 bases removed from V and 4 bases from J, the gap between germline ends came to 15 bases. Germline values: CDR1 DFQATT, CDR2 SNEGSKA (reference sequence). The CDR3 loop spans 13 amino acids. This CDR3 is CSASSGLIYGYTF. Written as DNA, the CDR3 is TGCAGTGCGAGTTCGGGACTGATCTATGGCTACACCTTC.

The V and J genes are TRBV7-9 and TRBJ1-1; 10 nucleotides line up with TRBD1. Germline V CDR1 and CDR2: SEHNR, FQNEAQ (reference sequence). V lost 0 bases and J lost 5; bases outside the gene matches: 0. The CDR3 spans 14 residues. This CDR3 reads CASSLAGQGTEAFF. Here the CDR3 DNA reads TGTGCCAGCAGCTTAGCGGGACAGGGGACTGAAGCTTTCTTT.

The CDR3 protein is CASSLSGGRYEQYF. The CDR3 coding sequence is TGTGCCAGCAGTTTGTCGGGGGGCCGCTACGAGCAGTACTTC. The J gene is TRBJ2-7, the V gene TRBV27, with TRBD2 as a possible D gene (7 bases). Between the trimmed V and J ends, which lost 3 bases and 3 bases, there was a span of 12 bases. The germline CDR1 and CDR2 sequences are MNHEY and SMNVEV (reference sequence). The CDR3 is 14 residues long.